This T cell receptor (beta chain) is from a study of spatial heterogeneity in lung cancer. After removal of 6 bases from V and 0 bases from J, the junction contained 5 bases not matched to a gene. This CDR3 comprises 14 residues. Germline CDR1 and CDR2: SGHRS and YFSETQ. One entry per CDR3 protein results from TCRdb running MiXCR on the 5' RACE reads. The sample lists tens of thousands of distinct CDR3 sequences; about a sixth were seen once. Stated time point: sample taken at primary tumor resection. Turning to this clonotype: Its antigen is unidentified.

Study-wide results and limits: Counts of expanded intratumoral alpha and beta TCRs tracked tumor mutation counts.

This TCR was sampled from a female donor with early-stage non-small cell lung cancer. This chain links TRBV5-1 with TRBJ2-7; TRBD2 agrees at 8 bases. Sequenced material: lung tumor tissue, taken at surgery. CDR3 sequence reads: CASKTSGASYEQYF. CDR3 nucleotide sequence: TGCGCCAGCAAAACTAGCGGAGCCTCCTACGAGCAGTACTTC.